Below, 20 T cell receptor beta chains from the same sample are listed, as sequenced in a study of blood T cell repertoires in COVID-19. Profiled with immunoSEQ multiplex PCR; TCRdb holds only in-frame clones, not every one. The repertoire holds 150,000 to 200,000 clones, with 80% as singletons. The sample comprised peripheral blood. The receptor set was obtained from a man aged 60 to 75 with acute or convalescent COVID-19.

V is TRBV15 and J is TRBJ1-3; D call uncertain. V was trimmed by 0 bases and J by 0 bases, leaving 6 bases between them. This CDR3 contains 15 residues. Germline lookup yields CDR1 LNHNV and CDR2 YYDKDF (reference sequence). CDR3 coding DNA: TGTGCCACCAGCAGAGATCAGTTCTCTGGAAACACCATATATTTT. Translated: CATSRDQFSGNTIYF. Together with reference TRBV15 and TRBJ1-3, the CDR3 gives the full variable domain: DAMVIQNPRYQVTQFGKPVTLSCSQTLNHNVMYWYQQKSSQAPKLLFHYYDKDFNNEADTPDNFQSRRPNTSFCFLDIRSPGLGDTAMYLCATSRDQFSGNTIYFGEGSWLTVV.

This clone was recorded a few times. The J gene is TRBJ1-1, the V gene TRBV2, with D possibly TRBD1 on 5 matching bases. The CDR3 runs 16 residues. The ends were cut back, 4 bases at V and 0 bases at J, with 15 bases in the middle. Germline assignment: CDR1 SNHLY and CDR2 FYNNEI. CDR3 in amino acids: CASSGRRGRMNTEAFF. Written as DNA, the CDR3 is TGTGCCAGCAGTGGTCGAAGGGGCAGAATGAACACTGAAGCTTTCTTT. The full variable domain, in which reference TRBV2 and TRBJ1-1 provide the parts outside the CDR3, is EPEVTQTPSHQVTQMGQEVILRCVPISNHLYFYWYRQILGQKVEFLVSFYNNEISEKSEIFDDQFSVERPDGSNFTLKIRSTKLEDSAMYFCASSGRRGRMNTEAFFGQGTRLTVV.

The chain has TRBV19 and TRBJ2-7, with 9 positions matching TRBD1. The CDR3 totals 13 residues. CDR1 and CDR2 (germline): LNHDA, SQIVND (reference sequence). V shed 10 bases and J 0 bases; nucleotides not matched to a gene: 4. The CDR3 is CATTDRGSYEQYF. CDR3 nucleotide sequence: TGTGCCACCACGGACAGGGGCTCCTACGAGCAGTACTTC.

In its sample, this clone was seen a few times. The V gene is TRBV5-7, the J gene TRBJ2-5, with TRBD1 identical over 9 bases. TRBV5-7 is an ORF, with its function uncertain. The length of the CDR3 is 15 residues. Germline trimming cut 4 bases from V and 2 bases from J; bases unmatched to any gene: 6. The CDR3 sequence: CASSREDRGQETQYF. For the CDR3, the DNA is TGTGCCAGCAGCAGGGAAGACAGGGGGCAAGAGACCCAGTACTTC.

The CDR3 loop reads CATQAGAGTDTQYF. The CDR3 nucleotides are TGTGCCACGCAGGCGGGGGCCGGCACAGATACGCAGTATTTT. The chain joins TRBV19 to TRBJ2-3, with D maybe TRBD2 (7 bases). In germline, CDR1 is LNHDA, CDR2 SQIVND (reference sequence). Trimming stripped 10 bases from V and 1 base from J, with 15 bases between. This CDR3 spans 14 amino acids.

V and J are TRBV27 and TRBJ1-1; no reliable D call. The CDR3 has 13 amino acids. Trimming cost V 7 bases and J 1 base, with 10 bases left between them. Germline CDR1 is MNHEY and CDR2 is SMNVEV (reference sequence). The CDR3 coding sequence is TGTGCCAGCAAGGCGGCGGGGAACACTGAAGCTTTCTTT. The encoded protein is CASKAAGNTEAFF.

The V and J genes are TRBV7-2 and TRBJ1-1; TRBD1 matches 7 bases. Germline-derived CDR1 and CDR2 are SGHTA and FQGNSA. This CDR3 spans 15 amino acids. J lost 2 bases, V lost 5 bases, and 8 bases had no gene match. CDR3 in DNA: TGTGCCAGCAGCGAACAGGGGACCGTCAACACTGAAGCTTTCTTT. This sequence encodes CASSEQGTVNTEAFF.

The chain is built from TRBV28 and TRBJ2-5; weak D call: TRBD1 (7 bases). Trimming shortened V by 4 bases and J by 5 bases, and 20 bases separated the two germline ends. The V gene's germline CDR1 is MDHEN and CDR2 SYDVKM. CDR3 size: 16 residues. The chain's CDR3 is CASSSPGRSGGETQYF. The CDR3 region has the DNA TGTGCCAGCAGTTCCCCGGGACGGTCAGGGGGGGAGACCCAGTACTTC.

V usage is TRBV7-2 and J usage is TRBJ2-4, with a possible D match to TRBD2 (5 bases). CDR3 length equals 15 residues. The V end lost 4 bases, the J end lost 0 bases, and 10 bases lay between the germline ends. Per germline, CDR1 SGHTA and CDR2 FQGNSA. CDR3 in amino acids: CASSSVGLAKNIQYF. The CDR3 DNA follows: TGTGCCAGCAGCTCTGTCGGACTAGCCAAAAACATTCAGTACTTC.

This clone was seen only a few times. The chain combines TRBV10-3 with TRBJ2-3; 11 nucleotides match TRBD1. Germline-derived CDR1 and CDR2 are ENHRY and SYGVKD. This CDR3 has 14 amino acids. Unmatched junction bases numbered 0, after V lost 6 bases and J lost 1 base. CDR3 coding DNA: TGTGCCATCAGGGACAGGGGGCGCACAGATACGCAGTATTTT. Amino acid sequence: CAIRDRGRTDTQYF.

The rearrangement links TRBV6-1 to TRBJ2-5, with 11 positions matching TRBD1. Germline V lookup: CDR1 MNHNS, CDR2 SASEGT. This CDR3 spans 16 amino acids. V gave up 3 bases and J gave up 5 bases; unmatched junction bases: 8. In DNA, the CDR3 is TGTGCCAGCAGTGAGGTGGACAGGGGGCGGGATGAGACCCAGTACTTC. It codes for CASSEVDRGRDETQYF.

This clone appeared a few times. The V gene is TRBV9, the J gene TRBJ2-5, with 9 positions matching TRBD1. Germline V gives CDR1 SGDLS, CDR2 YYNGEE. The J segment lost 5 bases and the V segment lost 7 bases, leaving 9 bases of the junction unmatched. The CDR3 length is 14 residues. CDR3 in DNA: TGTGCCAGCGGCACCGGGACAGGGTCTGAGACCCAGTACTTC. This encodes CASGTGTGSETQYF.

This chain links TRBV24-1 with TRBJ1-1, with D tentatively TRBD1 (5 bases). CDR1 is KGHDR, CDR2 SFDVKD, per germline. This CDR3 contains 16 residues. The germline V and J ends were trimmed by 1 base and 1 base, with 12 bases remaining between them. CDR3 sequence reads: CATSDLGRGGNTEAFF. CDR3 coding DNA: TGTGCCACCAGTGATTTAGGGCGGGGGGGGAACACTGAAGCTTTCTTT.

This sequence joins TRBV6-5 and TRBJ2-1; the D gene is possibly TRBD1 (5 bases). This CDR3 region has 15 residues. Trimming cost V 8 bases and J 9 bases, with 23 bases left between them. Germline assignment: CDR1 MNHEY and CDR2 SVGAGI. This CDR3 is CASGAVHSGISEQFF. CDR3 nucleotides: TGTGCCAGCGGGGCCGTCCATTCAGGCATCAGTGAGCAGTTCTTC.

CDR3 protein: CATSLRDRVNEQFF. The CDR3 nucleotides are TGTGCCACCAGCCTCCGGGACAGGGTTAATGAGCAGTTCTTC. The rearrangement uses TRBV24-1 and TRBJ2-1; 9 bases align to TRBD1. Trimming at V came to 7 bases and at J to 7 bases, leaving 7 bases not matched to a gene. The germline gives CDR1 KGHDR, CDR2 SFDVKD. The CDR3 contains 14 residues.

This clone was seen a few times. The CDR3 spells CASSNRDRVSYEQYF. DNA of the CDR3: TGTGCCAGTAGTAACCGGGACAGGGTCTCCTACGAGCAGTACTTC. V usage is TRBV19 and J usage is TRBJ2-7; the match to TRBD1 covers 9 bases. Germline CDR1 is LNHDA and CDR2 is SQIVND (reference sequence). There are 15 residues in the CDR3. Germline trimming cut 4 bases from V and 0 bases from J; bases unmatched to any gene: 4.

V gene TRBV6-1 combines with J gene TRBJ2-1, with 11 bases lining up with TRBD1. The CDR3 spans 15 residues. V shed 3 bases, J shed 6 bases, and the junction held 4 bases outside the gene matches. Germline assignment: CDR1 MNHNS and CDR2 SASEGT. The CDR3 DNA follows: TGTGCCAGCAGTGATGGACAGGGGGCCCGCAATGAGCAGTTCTTC. Protein sequence: CASSDGQGARNEQFF.

This chain uses TRBV18 with TRBJ1-2, with 12 bases lining up with TRBD1. After removal of 5 bases from V and 6 bases from J, the junction contained 10 bases not matched to a gene. The CDR3 spans 16 residues. Germline values: CDR1 KGHSH, CDR2 LQKENI. The CDR3 protein is CASSARDRGRSHGYTF. CDR3 coding DNA: TGTGCCAGCTCAGCCCGGGACAGGGGGCGGTCCCATGGCTACACCTTC.

The chain combines TRBV12-3 or TRBV12-4 with TRBJ1-1; unclear D gene. V lost 7 bases and J lost 3, with 6 bases in between. This CDR3 is built from 11 residues. CDR3 DNA: TGTGCCAGCAACAGACACACTGAAGCTTTCTTT. Its protein product is CASNRHTEAFF.

This clone was seen many times. This chain links TRBV6-1 with TRBJ1-2; D is ambiguous. Trimming removed 2 bases at V and 4 bases at J, with 11 bases between. Germline loops: CDR1 MNHNS, CDR2 SASEGT. The CDR3 covers 14 residues. CDR3 protein: CASSENGDFYGYTF. The DNA of the CDR3 is TGTGCCAGCAGTGAAAACGGGGATTTCTATGGCTACACCTTC.